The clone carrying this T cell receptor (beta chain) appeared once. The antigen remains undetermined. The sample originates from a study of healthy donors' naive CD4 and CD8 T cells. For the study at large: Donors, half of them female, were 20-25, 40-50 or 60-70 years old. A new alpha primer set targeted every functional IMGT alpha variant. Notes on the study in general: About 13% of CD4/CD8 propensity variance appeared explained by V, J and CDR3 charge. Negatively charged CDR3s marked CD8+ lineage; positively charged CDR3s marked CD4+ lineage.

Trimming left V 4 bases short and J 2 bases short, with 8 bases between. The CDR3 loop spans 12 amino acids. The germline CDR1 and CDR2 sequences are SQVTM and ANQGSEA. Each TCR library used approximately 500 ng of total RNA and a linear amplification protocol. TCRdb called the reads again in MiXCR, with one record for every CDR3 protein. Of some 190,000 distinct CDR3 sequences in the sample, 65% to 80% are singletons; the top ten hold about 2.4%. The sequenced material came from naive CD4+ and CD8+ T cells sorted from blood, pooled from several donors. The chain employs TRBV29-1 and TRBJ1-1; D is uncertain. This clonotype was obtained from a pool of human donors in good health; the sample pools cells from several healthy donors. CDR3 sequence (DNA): TGCAGCGTTGCGTTTCCTAACACTGAAGCTTTCTTT. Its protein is CSVAFPNTEAFF.